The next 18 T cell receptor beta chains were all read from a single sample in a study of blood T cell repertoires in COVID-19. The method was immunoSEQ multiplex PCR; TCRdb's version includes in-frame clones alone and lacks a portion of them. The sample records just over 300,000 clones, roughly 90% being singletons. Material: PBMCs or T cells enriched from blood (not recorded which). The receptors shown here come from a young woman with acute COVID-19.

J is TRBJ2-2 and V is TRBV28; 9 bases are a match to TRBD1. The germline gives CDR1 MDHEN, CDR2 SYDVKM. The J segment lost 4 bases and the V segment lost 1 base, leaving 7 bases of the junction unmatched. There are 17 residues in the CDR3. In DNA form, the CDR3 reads TGTGCCAGCAGTTTATTTGGACAGGGGTCCAGCACCGGGGAGCTGTTTTTT. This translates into CASSLFGQGSSTGELFF.

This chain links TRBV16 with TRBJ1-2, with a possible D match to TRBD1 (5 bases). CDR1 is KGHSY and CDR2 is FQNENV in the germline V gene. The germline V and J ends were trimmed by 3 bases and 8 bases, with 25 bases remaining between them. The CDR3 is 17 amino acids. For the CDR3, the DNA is TGTGCCAGCAGCCATCGTAGCCCTCGGAGGGGTTTCAGCGGCTACACCTTC. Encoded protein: CASSHRSPRRGFSGYTF.

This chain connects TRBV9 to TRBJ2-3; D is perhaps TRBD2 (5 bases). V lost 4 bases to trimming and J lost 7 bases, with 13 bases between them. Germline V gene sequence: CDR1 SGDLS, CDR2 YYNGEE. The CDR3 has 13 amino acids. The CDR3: CASSLGNGYTQYF. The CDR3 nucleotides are TGTGCCAGCAGCCTCGGGAATGGGTATACGCAGTATTTT.

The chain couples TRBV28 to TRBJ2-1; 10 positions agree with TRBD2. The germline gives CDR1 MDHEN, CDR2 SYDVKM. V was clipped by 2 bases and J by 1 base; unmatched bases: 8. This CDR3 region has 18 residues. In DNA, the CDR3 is TGTGCCAGCAGTTTAGCCGGACTAGCGGAGCTTTCCTACAATGAGCAGTTCTTC. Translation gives CASSLAGLAELSYNEQFF. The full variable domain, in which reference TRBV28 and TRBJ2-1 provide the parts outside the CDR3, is DVKVTQSSRYLVKRTGEKVFLECVQDMDHENMFWYRQDPGLGLRLIYFSYDVKMKEKGDIPEGYSVSREKKERFSLILESASTNQTSMYLCASSLAGLAELSYNEQFFGPGTRLTVL.

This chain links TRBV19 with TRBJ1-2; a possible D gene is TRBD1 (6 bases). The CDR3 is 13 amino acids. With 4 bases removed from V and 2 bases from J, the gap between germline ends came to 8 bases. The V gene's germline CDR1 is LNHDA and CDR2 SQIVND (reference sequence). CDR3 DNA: TGTGCCAGTAGTAAACAGGGAAACTATGGCTACACCTTC. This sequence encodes CASSKQGNYGYTF.

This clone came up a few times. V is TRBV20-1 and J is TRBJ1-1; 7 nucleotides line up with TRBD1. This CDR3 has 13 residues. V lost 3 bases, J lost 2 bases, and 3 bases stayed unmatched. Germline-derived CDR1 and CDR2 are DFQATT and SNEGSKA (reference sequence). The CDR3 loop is CSASGQANTEAFF. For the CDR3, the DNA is TGCAGTGCTAGTGGACAGGCCAACACTGAAGCTTTCTTT.

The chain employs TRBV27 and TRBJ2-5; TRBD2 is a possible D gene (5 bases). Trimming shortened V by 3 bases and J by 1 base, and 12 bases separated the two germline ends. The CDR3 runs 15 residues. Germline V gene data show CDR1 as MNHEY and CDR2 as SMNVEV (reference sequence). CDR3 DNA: TGTGCCAGCAGTTTTTCCGGACTGGGCCAAGAGACCCAGTACTTC. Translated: CASSFSGLGQETQYF.

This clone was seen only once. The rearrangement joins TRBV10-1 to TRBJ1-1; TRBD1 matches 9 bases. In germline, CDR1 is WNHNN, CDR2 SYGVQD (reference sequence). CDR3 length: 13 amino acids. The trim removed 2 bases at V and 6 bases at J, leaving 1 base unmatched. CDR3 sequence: CASSERTGAEAFF. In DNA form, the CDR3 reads TGCGCCAGCAGTGAGAGGACAGGGGCTGAAGCTTTCTTT.

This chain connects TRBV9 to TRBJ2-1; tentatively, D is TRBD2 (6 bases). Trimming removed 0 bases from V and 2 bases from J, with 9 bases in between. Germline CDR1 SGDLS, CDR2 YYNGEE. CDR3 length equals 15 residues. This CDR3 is CASSVGGMTYNEQFF. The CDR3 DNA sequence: TGTGCCAGCAGCGTAGGCGGGATGACCTACAATGAGCAGTTCTTC.

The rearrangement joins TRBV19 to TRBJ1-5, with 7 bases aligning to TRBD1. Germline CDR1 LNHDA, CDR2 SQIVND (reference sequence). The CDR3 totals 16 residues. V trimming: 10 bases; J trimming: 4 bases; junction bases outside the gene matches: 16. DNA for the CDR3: TGTGCCACCGTGAGAGACTCAGGGGGTTCAAATCAGCCCCAGCATTTT. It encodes CATVRDSGGSNQPQHF.

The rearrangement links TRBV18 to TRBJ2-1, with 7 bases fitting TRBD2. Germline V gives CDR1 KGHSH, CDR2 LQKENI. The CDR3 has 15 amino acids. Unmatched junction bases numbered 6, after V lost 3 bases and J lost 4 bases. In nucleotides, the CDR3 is TGTGCCAGCTCACCCCCTAGCGGTGTTTACAATGAGCAGTTCTTC. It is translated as CASSPPSGVYNEQFF.

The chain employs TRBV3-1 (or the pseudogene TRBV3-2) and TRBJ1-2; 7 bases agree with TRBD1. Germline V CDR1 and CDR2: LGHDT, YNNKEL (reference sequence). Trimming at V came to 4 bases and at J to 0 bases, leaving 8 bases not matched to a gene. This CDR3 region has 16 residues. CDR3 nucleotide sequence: TGTGCCAGCAGCCCCCCAGGGGGAGCTCCTAACTATGGCTACACCTTC. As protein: CASSPPGGAPNYGYTF.

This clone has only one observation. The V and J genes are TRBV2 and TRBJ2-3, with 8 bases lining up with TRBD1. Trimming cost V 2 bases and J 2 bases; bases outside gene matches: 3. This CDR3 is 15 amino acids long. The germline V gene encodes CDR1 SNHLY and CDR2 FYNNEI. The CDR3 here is CASSEQGQVTDTQYF. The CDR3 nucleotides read TGTGCCAGCAGTGAACAGGGACAGGTCACAGATACGCAGTATTTT.

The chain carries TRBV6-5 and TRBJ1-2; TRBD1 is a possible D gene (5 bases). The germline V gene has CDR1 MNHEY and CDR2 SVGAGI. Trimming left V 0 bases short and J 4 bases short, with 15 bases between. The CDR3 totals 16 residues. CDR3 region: CASSYSLGGASYGYTF. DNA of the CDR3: TGTGCCAGCAGTTACTCCCTGGGAGGGGCGAGCTATGGCTACACCTTC.

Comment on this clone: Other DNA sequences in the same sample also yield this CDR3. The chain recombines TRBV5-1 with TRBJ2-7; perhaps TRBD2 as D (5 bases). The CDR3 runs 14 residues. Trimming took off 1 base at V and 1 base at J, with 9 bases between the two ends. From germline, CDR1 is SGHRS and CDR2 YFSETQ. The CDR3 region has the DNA TGCGCCAGCAGCTTGACGACGGGATCCTACGAGCAGTACTTC. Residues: CASSLTTGSYEQYF.

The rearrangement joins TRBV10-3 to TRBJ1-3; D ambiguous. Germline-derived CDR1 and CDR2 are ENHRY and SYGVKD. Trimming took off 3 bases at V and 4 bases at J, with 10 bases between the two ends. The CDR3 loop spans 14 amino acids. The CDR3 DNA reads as TGTGCCATCAGTGATGAGGTGTCGGGAAACACCATATATTTT. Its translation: CAISDEVSGNTIYF.

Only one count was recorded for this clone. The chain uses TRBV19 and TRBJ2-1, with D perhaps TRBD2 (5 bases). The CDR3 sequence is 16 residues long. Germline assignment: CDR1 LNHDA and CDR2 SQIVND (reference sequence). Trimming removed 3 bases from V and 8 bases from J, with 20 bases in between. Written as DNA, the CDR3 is TGTGCCAGTAGTATTAGGCCCGGACTCGTCGGCTATGAGCAGTTCTTC. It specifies CASSIRPGLVGYEQFF.

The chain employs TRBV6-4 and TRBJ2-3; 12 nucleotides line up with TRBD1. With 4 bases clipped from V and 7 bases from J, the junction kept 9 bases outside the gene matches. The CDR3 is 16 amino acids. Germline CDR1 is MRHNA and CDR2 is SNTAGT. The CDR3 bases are TGTGCCAGCAGTGCAACCGGGACAGGGGGCTCAAATACGCAGTATTTT. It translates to CASSATGTGGSNTQYF.